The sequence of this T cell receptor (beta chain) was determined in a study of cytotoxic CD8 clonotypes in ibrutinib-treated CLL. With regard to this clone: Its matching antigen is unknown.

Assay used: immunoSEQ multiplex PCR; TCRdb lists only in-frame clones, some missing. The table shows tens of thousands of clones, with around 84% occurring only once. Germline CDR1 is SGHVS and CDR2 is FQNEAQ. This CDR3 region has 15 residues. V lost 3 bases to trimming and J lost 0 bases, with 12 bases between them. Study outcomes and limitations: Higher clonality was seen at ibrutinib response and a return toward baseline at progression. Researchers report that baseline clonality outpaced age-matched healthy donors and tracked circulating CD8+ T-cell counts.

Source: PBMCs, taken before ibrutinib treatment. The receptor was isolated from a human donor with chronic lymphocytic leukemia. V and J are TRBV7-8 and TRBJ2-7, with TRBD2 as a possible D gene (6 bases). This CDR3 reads CASSLLGGISYEQYF. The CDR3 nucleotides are TGTGCCAGCAGCTTGCTTGGCGGGATCTCCTACGAGCAGTACTTC. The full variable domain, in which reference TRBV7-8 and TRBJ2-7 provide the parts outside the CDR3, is GAGVSQSPRYKVAKRGQDVALRCDPISGHVSLFWYQQALGQGPEFLTYFQNEAQLDKSGLPSDRFFAERPEGSVSTLKIQRTQQEDSAVYLCASSLLGGISYEQYFGPGTRLTVT.